This TCR beta chain was captured in a study of blood T cell repertoires in COVID-19. Study background: Samples came from the United States, Italy and Spain, spanning acute and convalescent COVID-19. Sources were T cells, B-cell-depleted T cells, or PBMCs; the material itself was cDNA or gDNA.

Authors' processing steps: Researchers report that nucleated cell counts were estimated from reference gene primer amplification. Here immunoSEQ multiplex PCR was the method, and the copy in TCRdb shows in-frame clones only, minus some. V, J and clone size were drawn from that table, and D and trimming were deduced from the DNA. The data contain about 170,000 clones, 85% to 95% of them seen just once; the ten biggest clones take up roughly 4.5%. V was clipped by 10 bases and J by 8 bases, with 14 bases between them. CDR3 length: 12 residues. Germline V gene sequence: CDR1 MDHEN, CDR2 SYDVKM. The TCR comes from a woman between 45 and 60 years old with acute or convalescent COVID-19. The sample comprised peripheral blood. The V gene is TRBV28, the J gene TRBJ1-4, with D perhaps matching TRBD1 (5 bases). The CDR3 nucleotides read TGTGCCACAGTGGGGACTGCCGAAAAACTGTTTTTT. Its translation is CATVGTAEKLFF.